A selection of T cell receptor beta chains follows, all from one sample in a study of blood T cell repertoires in COVID-19. The table came from immunoSEQ multiplex PCR; TCRdb's copy has only in-frame clones and leaves some out. This table has 230,000 or so clones, roughly 81% appearing once. Sequencing was performed on peripheral blood. The receptors come from a woman over 75 with COVID-19, enrolled during active disease. Each CDR3 is given with its conserved first and last residue. Each record gives: V gene, J gene, D gene, clone size, CDR3 protein, CDR3 DNA. The D gene is left open where the match is weak. A clone size is listed for some rows: how often the clone was seen (once, few, many), or a class if it is expanded.

v_call: TRBV5-1; j_call: TRBJ2-3; d_call: TRBD2; clone_size: .; cdr3_aa: CASSLKPSGGAGTDTQYF; cdr3_nt: TGCGCCAGCAGCTTGAAACCTAGCGGGGGGGCGGGCACAGATACGCAGTATTTT
v_call: TRBV7-9; j_call: TRBJ1-2; d_call: .; clone_size: once; cdr3_aa: CASSRGTHYGYTF; cdr3_nt: TGTGCCAGCAGTCGTGGGACTCATTATGGCTACACCTTC
v_call: TRBV6-6; j_call: TRBJ2-1; d_call: .; clone_size: .; cdr3_aa: CASSRHNNEQFF; cdr3_nt: TGTGCCAGCAGTCGACACAACAATGAGCAGTTCTTC
v_call: TRBV18; j_call: TRBJ1-2; d_call: .; clone_size: .; cdr3_aa: CASSPTEGYTF; cdr3_nt: TGTGCCAGCTCACCTACAGAAGGCTACACCTTC
v_call: TRBV6-5; j_call: TRBJ1-2; d_call: .; clone_size: .; cdr3_aa: CASKKTQEFYGYTF; cdr3_nt: TGTGCCAGCAAAAAAACCCAGGAATTCTATGGCTACACCTTC
v_call: TRBV6-5; j_call: TRBJ1-1; d_call: .; clone_size: .; cdr3_aa: CASSGPTEAFF; cdr3_nt: TGTGCCAGCTCAGGGCCCACTGAAGCTTTCTTT
v_call: TRBV29-1; j_call: TRBJ2-3; d_call: TRBD2; clone_size: once; cdr3_aa: CSVEDTWGLAGVNTQYF; cdr3_nt: TGCAGCGTTGAAGATACCTGGGGGCTAGCGGGAGTAAATACGCAGTATTTT
v_call: TRBV4-2; j_call: TRBJ1-1; d_call: .; clone_size: few; cdr3_aa: CASSQVGSGIAEAFF; cdr3_nt: TGTGCCAGCAGCCAAGTAGGCAGCGGGATCGCTGAAGCTTTCTTT
v_call: TRBV4-1; j_call: TRBJ1-2; d_call: .; clone_size: few; cdr3_aa: CASSPDIIRGSRYGYTF; cdr3_nt: TGCGCCAGCAGCCCTGACATTATACGGGGATCTCGGTATGGCTACACCTTC
v_call: TRBV4-3; j_call: TRBJ1-1; d_call: .; clone_size: .; cdr3_aa: CASSRPGQNTEAFF; cdr3_nt: TGCGCCAGCAGCCGACCGGGACAGAACACTGAAGCTTTCTTT
v_call: TRBV9; j_call: TRBJ2-5; d_call: TRBD2; clone_size: .; cdr3_aa: CASGSGGAPETQYF; cdr3_nt: TGTGCCAGCGGCAGCGGGGGGGCCCCAGAGACCCAGTACTTC
v_call: TRBV25-1; j_call: TRBJ1-5; d_call: .; clone_size: .; cdr3_aa: CASRGYGDQPQHF; cdr3_nt: TGTGCCAGCAGGGGCTACGGCGATCAGCCCCAGCATTTT
v_call: TRBV5-4; j_call: TRBJ2-7; d_call: TRBD1; clone_size: .; cdr3_aa: CASSVPGTGWNKQYF; cdr3_nt: TGTGCCAGCAGCGTTCCCGGGACAGGGTGGAATAAGCAGTACTTC
v_call: TRBV19; j_call: TRBJ2-5; d_call: .; clone_size: .; cdr3_aa: CASSGEPSQETQYF; cdr3_nt: TGTGCCAGTAGCGGAGAACCTAGCCAGGAGACCCAGTACTTC
v_call: TRBV19; j_call: TRBJ1-3; d_call: .; clone_size: .; cdr3_aa: CASSTEPRYSGNTIYF; cdr3_nt: TGTGCCAGTAGTACTGAACCTAGATACTCTGGAAACACCATATATTTT
v_call: TRBV7-2; j_call: TRBJ1-2; d_call: .; clone_size: .; cdr3_aa: CASSLRTPGDYGYTF; cdr3_nt: TGTGCCAGCAGCTTAAGGACTCCCGGGGACTATGGCTACACCTTC
v_call: TRBV23-1; j_call: TRBJ1-6; d_call: TRBD1; clone_size: .; cdr3_aa: CASSQPRDRTSPLHF; cdr3_nt: TGCGCCAGCAGTCAACCCCGGGACAGAACTTCACCCCTCCACTTT
v_call: TRBV7-6; j_call: TRBJ2-5; d_call: .; clone_size: few; cdr3_aa: CASSSSVDSQETQYF; cdr3_nt: TGTGCCAGCAGCTCTTCCGTGGACAGTCAAGAGACCCAGTACTTC
v_call: TRBV2; j_call: TRBJ1-1; d_call: .; clone_size: .; cdr3_aa: CASSETQGWNTEAFF; cdr3_nt: TGTGCCAGCAGTGAAACGCAGGGTTGGAACACTGAAGCTTTCTTT
v_call: TRBV19; j_call: TRBJ2-1; d_call: TRBD2; clone_size: .; cdr3_aa: CASSNLAGSLEDEQFF; cdr3_nt: TGTGCCAGTAGTAACTTAGCGGGATCTTTGGAAGATGAGCAGTTCTTC
v_call: TRBV4-2; j_call: TRBJ2-3; d_call: .; clone_size: .; cdr3_aa: CASSAETGPVGTDTQYF; cdr3_nt: TGTGCCAGCAGCGCTGAAACAGGGCCTGTTGGCACAGATACGCAGTATTTT
v_call: TRBV5-6; j_call: TRBJ1-2; d_call: .; clone_size: once; cdr3_aa: CASVGAGREYYGYTF; cdr3_nt: TGTGCCAGCGTCGGAGCAGGGAGGGAATACTATGGCTACACCTTC
v_call: TRBV6-5; j_call: TRBJ1-1; d_call: .; clone_size: .; cdr3_aa: CASNRDWKTEAFF; cdr3_nt: TGTGCCAGCAACAGGGATTGGAAAACTGAAGCTTTCTTT
v_call: TRBV30; j_call: TRBJ1-2; d_call: .; clone_size: .; cdr3_aa: CAWSVRVRGTNYGYTF; cdr3_nt: TGTGCCTGGAGTGTACGGGTCAGGGGTACTAACTATGGCTACACCTTC
v_call: TRBV15; j_call: TRBJ2-3; d_call: .; clone_size: .; cdr3_aa: CATSRETDSQTQYF; cdr3_nt: TGTGCCACCAGCAGAGAAACGGACTCCCAAACGCAGTATTTT
v_call: TRBV7-6; j_call: TRBJ2-7; d_call: TRBD2; clone_size: few; cdr3_aa: CASSLGTSLPYEQYF; cdr3_nt: TGTGCCAGCAGCTTAGGGACTAGTCTCCCCTACGAGCAGTACTTC
v_call: TRBV29-1; j_call: TRBJ2-7; d_call: .; clone_size: .; cdr3_aa: CSVGGLEQYF; cdr3_nt: TGCAGCGTTGGAGGGCTCGAGCAGTACTTC
v_call: TRBV9; j_call: TRBJ1-2; d_call: .; clone_size: few; cdr3_aa: CASSAGGGGGYTF; cdr3_nt: TGTGCCAGCAGCGCCGGCGGGGGCGGAGGCTACACCTTC
v_call: TRBV24-1; j_call: TRBJ1-4; d_call: .; clone_size: .; cdr3_aa: CAAPLGEGDEKLFF; cdr3_nt: TGTGCCGCCCCTCTGGGGGAGGGGGATGAAAAACTGTTTTTT
v_call: TRBV10-3; j_call: TRBJ2-7; d_call: .; clone_size: .; cdr3_aa: CAISESPPVSYEQYF; cdr3_nt: TGTGCCATCAGTGAGTCACCCCCCGTCAGCTACGAGCAGTACTTC
v_call: TRBV29-1; j_call: TRBJ1-1; d_call: TRBD1; clone_size: .; cdr3_aa: CSVEDRERAFLPLSNTEAFF; cdr3_nt: TGCAGCGTTGAGGACAGGGAACGGGCCTTCCTCCCCCTGTCGAACACTGAAGCTTTCTTT
v_call: TRBV3-1/TRBV3-2; j_call: TRBJ2-2; d_call: TRBD2; clone_size: .; cdr3_aa: CASSEAGVVGSGELFF; cdr3_nt: TGTGCCAGCAGCGAAGCGGGGGTAGTAGGAAGCGGGGAGCTGTTTTTT
v_call: TRBV19; j_call: TRBJ1-5; d_call: .; clone_size: .; cdr3_aa: CASSTRDQPQHF; cdr3_nt: TGTGCCAGTAGTACCCGGGATCAGCCCCAGCATTTT
v_call: TRBV19; j_call: TRBJ1-1; d_call: .; clone_size: .; cdr3_aa: CASSIGPGRNMNTEAFF; cdr3_nt: TGTGCCAGTAGTATAGGGCCTGGGAGGAACATGAACACTGAAGCTTTCTTT
v_call: TRBV14; j_call: TRBJ1-6; d_call: .; clone_size: .; cdr3_aa: CASSQGSGGISPLHF; cdr3_nt: TGTGCCAGCAGCCAAGGATCGGGGGGAATTTCACCCCTCCACTTT
v_call: TRBV5-1; j_call: TRBJ1-1; d_call: TRBD1; clone_size: .; cdr3_aa: CASSSGDNRGNTEAFF; cdr3_nt: TGCGCCAGCAGCTCCGGGGATAACAGGGGGAACACTGAAGCTTTCTTT
v_call: TRBV6-2/TRBV6-3; j_call: TRBJ2-3; d_call: TRBD2; clone_size: .; cdr3_aa: CASSATGGPTDTQYF; cdr3_nt: TGTGCCAGCAGTGCGACGGGGGGGCCGACAGATACGCAGTATTTT
v_call: TRBV30; j_call: TRBJ1-1; d_call: .; clone_size: once; cdr3_aa: CAWRGYTEAFF; cdr3_nt: TGTGCCTGGAGGGGCTACACTGAAGCTTTCTTT
v_call: TRBV5-1; j_call: TRBJ1-5; d_call: .; clone_size: .; cdr3_aa: CASSPEGGYSNQPQHF; cdr3_nt: TGCGCCAGCAGCCCTGAAGGGGGTTATAGCAATCAGCCCCAGCATTTT
v_call: TRBV6-1; j_call: TRBJ1-5; d_call: .; clone_size: once; cdr3_aa: CASSEVAGNQPQHF; cdr3_nt: TGTGCCAGCAGCGAAGTGGCAGGGAATCAGCCCCAGCATTTT
v_call: TRBV2; j_call: TRBJ1-2; d_call: .; clone_size: .; cdr3_aa: CASSSTVYGYTF; cdr3_nt: TGTGCCAGCAGTTCGACAGTCTATGGCTACACCTTC
v_call: TRBV18; j_call: TRBJ2-7; d_call: .; clone_size: .; cdr3_aa: CASSPPSQHEQYF; cdr3_nt: TGTGCCAGCTCACCCCCTAGTCAACACGAGCAGTACTTC
v_call: TRBV15; j_call: TRBJ2-7; d_call: .; clone_size: .; cdr3_aa: CATSRDHTASLYF; cdr3_nt: TGTGCCACCAGCAGAGATCATACGGCTAGCTTGTACTTC
v_call: TRBV14; j_call: TRBJ2-5; d_call: .; clone_size: .; cdr3_aa: CASSQTRVGETQYF; cdr3_nt: TGTGCCAGCAGCCAAACCAGGGTTGGAGAGACCCAGTACTTC
v_call: TRBV6-5; j_call: TRBJ2-3; d_call: .; clone_size: .; cdr3_aa: CASGSWSPGTDTQYF; cdr3_nt: TGTGCCAGCGGCTCTTGGTCTCCAGGCACAGATACGCAGTATTTT
v_call: TRBV18; j_call: TRBJ1-3; d_call: TRBD1; clone_size: .; cdr3_aa: CASSPGQGSGNTIYF; cdr3_nt: TGTGCCAGCTCACCGGGACAGGGCTCTGGAAACACCATATATTTT